These 25 T cell receptor beta chains originate from one sample sequenced in a study of cytomegalovirus exposure and HLA in healthy donors. PCR was performed using 60 Vbeta and 13 Jbeta primers. Assay used: immunoSEQ multiplex PCR; TCRdb lists only in-frame clones, some missing. The sample includes under 150,000 clones, around nine tenths of them seen just once. Sequencing used PBMCs. The receptors stem from a woman younger than 45 in good health and CMV-seronegative.

The V gene is TRBV7-9, the J gene TRBJ1-3; D gene uncertain. There are 17 residues in the CDR3. V dropped 4 bases and J dropped 1 base, with 17 bases sitting between them. In germline, CDR1 is SEHNR, CDR2 FQNEAQ (reference sequence). CDR3 residues: CASSSDPAAVSGNTIYF. CDR3 nucleotides: TGTGCCAGCAGCTCAGACCCCGCGGCTGTTTCTGGAAACACCATATATTTT. Combining the CDR3 with reference TRBV7-9 and TRBJ1-3 gives the whole variable domain DTGVSQNPRHKITKRGQNVTFRCDPISEHNRLYWYRQTLGQGPEFLTYFQNEAQLEKSRLLSDRFSAERPKGSFSTLEIQRTEQGDSAMYLCASSSDPAAVSGNTIYFGEGSWLTVV.

This chain uses TRBV4-1 with TRBJ1-4; 7 nucleotides line up with TRBD1. Trimming removed 2 bases from V and 2 bases from J; junction bases left unmatched: 2. The CDR3 consists of 15 residues. Germline V gives CDR1 MGHRA, CDR2 YSYEKL. CDR3 nucleotides: TGCGCCAGCAGCCAACCGGGACAGACTAATGAAAAACTGTTTTTT. Amino acid sequence: CASSQPGQTNEKLFF.

This chain links TRBV28 with TRBJ1-5; D gene ambiguous. In germline, CDR1 is MDHEN, CDR2 SYDVKM. V was cut by 3 bases and J by 4 bases, with 7 bases left in between. There are 13 residues in the CDR3. CDR3 in amino acids: CASSFVRNQPQHF. In nucleotides, the CDR3 is TGTGCCAGCAGTTTCGTCAGAAATCAGCCCCAGCATTTT. The complete variable domain, with remaining parts taken from reference TRBV28 and TRBJ1-5, reads DVKVTQSSRYLVKRTGEKVFLECVQDMDHENMFWYRQDPGLGLRLIYFSYDVKMKEKGDIPEGYSVSREKKERFSLILESASTNQTSMYLCASSFVRNQPQHFGDGTRLSIL.

The chain carries TRBV2 and TRBJ1-2; D is possibly TRBD1 (6 bases). This CDR3 has 12 amino acids. V was trimmed by 7 bases and J by 8 bases, leaving 14 bases between them. Germline V gene sequence: CDR1 SNHLY, CDR2 FYNNEI. DNA for the CDR3: TGTGCCAGCATGGGCACAGGGCAGGGCTACACCTTC. Its protein product is CASMGTGQGYTF.

The DNA for the CDR3 is TGTGCCAGCAGCCCATGGGGACAGGGGACCTACGAGCAGTACTTC. The encoded protein is CASSPWGQGTYEQYF. The genes are TRBV7-9 and TRBJ2-7, with 10 nucleotides matching TRBD1. CDR1 is SEHNR, CDR2 FQNEAQ, per germline (reference sequence). CDR3 length equals 15 residues. V shed 5 bases and J 2 bases; nucleotides not matched to a gene: 6.

The V call is TRBV6-1, the J call TRBJ1-2; possibly TRBD1 for D (6 bases). This CDR3 comprises 14 residues. V was cut by 6 bases and J by 4 bases, with 15 bases left in between. Germline V CDR1 and CDR2: MNHNS, SASEGT. The DNA for the CDR3 is TGTGCCAGCAGCCGAAGTACAGGGAGCTATGGCTACACCTTC. Amino acid sequence: CASSRSTGSYGYTF.

The V and J genes are TRBV7-9 and TRBJ1-1, with 10 bases that match TRBD1. Germline lookup yields CDR1 SEHNR and CDR2 FQNEAQ (reference sequence). The CDR3 covers 15 residues. J gave up 1 base and V 1 base, and 0 bases lay outside the gene matches. CDR3 in DNA: TGTGCCAGCAGCTTAGGACAGGGGGCGAACACTGAAGCTTTCTTT. Amino acids: CASSLGQGANTEAFF.

This rearrangement joins TRBV27 to TRBJ2-3; TRBD2 matches at 7 bases. The V gene's germline CDR1 is MNHEY and CDR2 SMNVEV (reference sequence). Trimming took 3 bases from V and 2 from J; bases not matched to a gene: 5. This CDR3 has 15 amino acids. The CDR3 protein is CASSFLAEITDTQYF. Here the CDR3 DNA reads TGTGCCAGCAGTTTCCTAGCGGAAATCACAGATACGCAGTATTTT.

V is TRBV28 and J is TRBJ1-5; D is undetermined. The length of the CDR3 is 14 residues. V was cut by 4 bases and J by 5 bases, with 12 bases left in between. In germline, CDR1 is MDHEN, CDR2 SYDVKM. The DNA of the CDR3 is TGTGCCAGCAGTTGGGGAGGGTTGTATCAGCCCCAGCATTTT. Translating gives CASSWGGLYQPQHF.

The sample holds a few counts of this clone. The DNA of the CDR3 is TGTGCCAGCAGCTTTTCCCCACTCGGAAAGCGGGGACAAGAGACCCAGTACTTC. This codes for CASSFSPLGKRGQETQYF. The rearrangement links TRBV7-9 to TRBJ2-5; 7 bases agree with TRBD2. V lost 3 bases, J lost 2 bases, and 15 bases stayed unmatched. Germline assignment: CDR1 SEHNR and CDR2 FQNEAQ (reference sequence). The CDR3 sequence is 18 residues long.

The V gene is TRBV1, the J gene TRBJ1-2. TRBV1 is shown as a pseudogene. CDR3 length: 18 residues. The CDR3 coding sequence is TGCACCAGCAGCCCACGGGGGGGGACAGTACTATGCGGCGGGGGCTACACCTTC. Protein product: CTSSPRGGTVLCGGGYTF.

J is TRBJ1-2 and V is TRBV14; TRBD1 aligns across 9 bases. After removal of 1 base from V and 6 bases from J, the junction contained 6 bases not matched to a gene. This CDR3 is built from 15 residues. Germline CDR1 is SGHDN and CDR2 is FVKESK. CDR3 coding DNA: TGTGCCAGCAGCCAAGTGGGGACAGGGCTGAATGGCTACACCTTC. Translation: CASSQVGTGLNGYTF.

The chain is built from TRBV6-6 and TRBJ2-5; a possible D gene is TRBD1 (5 bases). The end of the DNA aligns better with TRBJ2-7, so the J call may be wrong. Germline CDR1 is MNHNY and CDR2 is SVGAGI (reference sequence). The CDR3 is 14 amino acids. The CDR3 sequence: CASSYPGNGYEQYF. CDR3 nucleotides: TGTGCCAGCAGTTACCCAGGGAATGGCTACGAGCAGTACTTC.

The chain recombines TRBV4-3 with TRBJ2-4, with 11 nucleotides matching TRBD2. CDR3 length: 20 amino acids. V lost 0 bases, J lost 1 base, and 11 bases stayed unmatched. Germline V CDR1 and CDR2: LGHNA, YSLEER. CDR3 coding DNA: TGCGCCAGCAGCCAAGATTGGGTTAGCGGGGGGGCCGGGGCCAAAAACATTCAGTACTTC. This translates into CASSQDWVSGGAGAKNIQYF.

With respect to this clone: The same CDR3 also results from other DNA sequences found in this sample. The chain joins TRBV28 to TRBJ2-3; 8 bases line up with TRBD2. From germline, CDR1 is MDHEN and CDR2 SYDVKM. This CDR3 region has 14 residues. V was clipped by 3 bases and J by 4 bases; unmatched bases: 3. CDR3 in DNA: TGTGCCAGCAGTTTCAGCGGGAGATCAGATACGCAGTATTTT. Its protein is CASSFSGRSDTQYF.

The V and J genes are TRBV4-1 and TRBJ2-5, with a weak D call TRBD2 (6 bases). Germline V gene data show CDR1 as MGHRA and CDR2 as YSYEKL. This CDR3 has 13 residues. Deletions cut 4 bases from V and 2 bases from J, with 8 bases between. DNA for the CDR3: TGCGCCAGCAGCCTTGGACTACAAGAGACCCAGTACTTC. Residues: CASSLGLQETQYF.

The chain has TRBV5-1 and TRBJ2-3; 7 nucleotides agree with TRBD2. Germline V CDR1 and CDR2: SGHRS, YFSETQ. V dropped 0 bases and J dropped 1; count of bases not matched to a gene: 8. CDR3 length equals 17 residues. DNA for the CDR3: TGCGCCAGCAGCTTGGCAAGGACTAGGTACCGCACAGATACGCAGTATTTT. Its protein is CASSLARTRYRTDTQYF.

The chain has TRBV10-3 and TRBJ2-3; 10 bases line up with TRBD1. With 5 bases clipped from V and 5 bases from J, the junction kept 10 bases outside the gene matches. Germline assignment: CDR1 ENHRY and CDR2 SYGVKD. CDR3 length: 16 residues. CDR3 sequence (DNA): TGTGCCATCAGTCCCCAGACAGGGGGCATTGGAGATACGCAGTATTTT. Its translation is CAISPQTGGIGDTQYF.

The chain carries TRBV27 and TRBJ1-6; D is perhaps TRBD1 (6 bases). Germline assignment: CDR1 MNHEY and CDR2 SMNVEV (reference sequence). The CDR3 is made up of 17 amino acids. V was cut by 4 bases and J by 2 bases, with 15 bases left in between. The CDR3 sequence is CASSSPFGGPYNSPLHF. In DNA, the CDR3 is TGTGCCAGCAGTTCCCCGTTTGGGGGCCCCTATAATTCACCCCTCCACTTT.

The V gene is TRBV19, the J gene TRBJ2-7; D possibly corresponds to TRBD1 (5 bases). There are 14 residues in the CDR3. The germline gives CDR1 LNHDA, CDR2 SQIVND (reference sequence). Trimming took 3 bases from V and 1 from J, leaving 10 bases between them. CDR3 nucleotides: TGTGCCAGTAGTATCGGTCCAGGGTCCTACGAGCAGTACTTC. It is translated as CASSIGPGSYEQYF.

The chain joins TRBV7-2 to TRBJ2-5; 7 bases match TRBD2. The length of the CDR3 is 16 residues. Germline CDR1 SGHTA, CDR2 FQGNSA. V was pared by 2 bases and J by 3 bases, with 9 bases of the junction left unmatched. CDR3 in amino acids: CASSLNYGGSKETQYF. The DNA for the CDR3 is TGTGCCAGCAGCTTAAACTACGGGGGGTCAAAAGAGACCCAGTACTTC.

The chain employs TRBV1 and TRBJ2-1; the table's D call, TRBD2, was not checked against the DNA. TRBV1 is an annotated pseudogene. This CDR3 has 18 residues. This chain's CDR3 is CTSSQEILAGKAHNEQFF. The CDR3, as DNA: TGCACCAGCAGCCAAGAGATACTAGCGGGAAAAGCCCACAATGAGCAGTTCTTC.

This clone was found once. V usage is TRBV4-3 and J usage is TRBJ2-3; TRBD2 matches at 10 bases. CDR1 is LGHNA and CDR2 is YSLEER in the germline V gene. The junction had 7 bases not matched to a gene; V was cut back by 5 bases and J by 2 bases. CDR3 size: 16 residues. CDR3 DNA sequence: TGCGCCAGCAGCGAATGGACTAGCGGTTACACAGATACGCAGTATTTT. Amino acid sequence: CASSEWTSGYTDTQYF.

V is TRBV6-7 and J is TRBJ2-7, with 7 bases identical to TRBD2. TRBV6-7 falls under the ORF class, with uncertain function. This CDR3 comprises 16 residues. V lost 0 bases, J lost 4 bases, and 9 bases stayed unmatched. The CDR3, as DNA: TGTGCCAGCAGTTACTCTGGGGGAGGGTTGGCTTACGAGCAGTACTTC. Its translation is CASSYSGGGLAYEQYF.

The V and J genes are TRBV9 and TRBJ1-5; D ambiguous. Germline CDR1 SGDLS, CDR2 YYNGEE. The CDR3 length is 13 residues. V lost 3 bases and J 5 bases, leaving 9 bases between the germline ends. CDR3 nucleotides: TGTGCCAGCAGCGGCCGCGGTGATCAGCCCCAGCATTTT. This codes for CASSGRGDQPQHF.